The 14 T cell receptor beta chains in this list originate from one sample, sequenced in a study of identical twins. TCRdb re-called the 5' RACE reads through MiXCR, storing one row per CDR3 protein. Of some 270,000 distinct CDR3 sequences detected, approximately 8.3% appear once; the ten largest clones hold 3%. These data also featured in a second study, about yellow fever vaccine responses in identical twins.

Input material: CD8+ T cells sorted from blood. The receptor set was obtained from a woman younger than 35 in good health.

This chain joins TRBV28 and TRBJ2-2; 9 bases agree with TRBD1. Trimming removed 7 bases from V and 4 bases from J; junction bases left unmatched: 13. Per germline, CDR1 MDHEN and CDR2 SYDVKM. The CDR3 loop spans 17 amino acids. The CDR3 loop reads CASTQWVYRGPTGELFF. Written as DNA, the CDR3 is TGTGCCAGCACCCAATGGGTCTACAGGGGGCCCACCGGGGAGCTGTTTTTT.

There are a few counts of this clonotype. The chain is built from TRBV7-9 and TRBJ2-1; D unresolved. Germline V lookup: CDR1 SEHNR, CDR2 FQNEAQ (reference sequence). Between the trimmed V and J ends, which lost 7 bases and 8 bases, there was a span of 15 bases. CDR3 length: 13 residues. CDR3 amino acids: CASILVVTDEQFF. The CDR3 bases are TGTGCCAGCATTTTAGTCGTAACCGATGAGCAGTTCTTC.

At least ten counts were recorded for this clonotype. This sequence joins TRBV12-3 or TRBV12-4 and TRBJ2-1; TRBD2 might be the D (6 bases). The CDR3 has 12 residues. V was clipped by 1 base and J by 12 bases, with 10 bases between them. The CDR3 sequence: CASSLGGEGQFF. The DNA of the CDR3 is TGTGCCAGCAGTTTAGGGGGGGAAGGGCAGTTCTTC.

This clonotype was observed a few times. This chain joins TRBV4-3 and TRBJ1-1; TRBD1 is a possible D gene (5 bases). Between the trimmed V and J ends, which lost 0 bases and 3 bases, there was a span of 11 bases. The germline V gene has CDR1 LGHNA and CDR2 YSLEER. The CDR3 runs 15 residues. The DNA of the CDR3 is TGCGCCAGCAGCCAAGATCAGGGCGCCTACACTGAAGCTTTCTTT. Translated: CASSQDQGAYTEAFF.

This clonotype came up many times. This sequence joins TRBV6-2 or TRBV6-3 and TRBJ2-7; TRBD2 matches at 12 bases. Germline CDR1 and CDR2: MNHEY and SVGEGT. This CDR3 spans 12 amino acids. Trimming took 5 bases from V and 12 from J; bases not matched to a gene: 5. DNA of the CDR3: TGTGCCAGCAGTCCCGGACTAGCGGGACGGTACTTC. It is translated as CASSPGLAGRYF.

There are a few counts of this clonotype. The V and J genes are TRBV12-3 or TRBV12-4 and TRBJ1-1, with D tentatively TRBD1 (6 bases). V dropped 8 bases and J dropped 2 bases, with 15 bases sitting between them. CDR3 length: 14 amino acids. The DNA for the CDR3 is TGTGCCAGCCAATGGGGGCTGCGAAACACTGAAGCTTTCTTT. Protein: CASQWGLRNTEAFF.

This clonotype was found many times. The V gene is TRBV3-1, the J gene TRBJ2-1; D perhaps matches TRBD1 (5 bases). The V and J ends lost 6 bases and 3 bases respectively, with 15 bases between them. The germline gives CDR1 LGHDT, CDR2 YNNKEL (reference sequence). CDR3 length: 15 residues. CDR3 sequence (DNA): TGTGCCAGCAGTCCAGGGTTTTCGGGCTACAATGAGCAGTTCTTC. It is translated as CASSPGFSGYNEQFF.

The chain carries TRBV29-1 and TRBJ1-1, with D unclear. CDR3 length: 13 amino acids. Germline-derived CDR1 and CDR2 are SQVTM and ANQGSEA. The V gene lost 7 bases and the J gene lost 0 bases, with 12 bases spanning the gap. The CDR3 DNA is TGCAGCGCCGAGGACGGCATGAACACTGAAGCTTTCTTT. Its protein product is CSAEDGMNTEAFF.

In its sample, this clonotype was seen a few times. The chain combines TRBV9 with TRBJ2-1; perhaps TRBD1 as D (6 bases). Trimming removed 0 bases from V and 3 bases from J, with 10 bases in between. Germline V lookup: CDR1 SGDLS, CDR2 YYNGEE. The CDR3 is made up of 15 amino acids. The CDR3 DNA reads as TGTGCCAGCAGCGTAGAGGGGGACCTCTACAATGAGCAGTTCTTC. Amino acid sequence: CASSVEGDLYNEQFF.

This rearrangement joins TRBV7-2 to TRBJ2-7; TRBD1 agrees at 9 bases. The CDR3 spans 17 residues. Germline lookup yields CDR1 SGHTA and CDR2 FQGNSA. With 4 bases clipped from V and 1 base from J, the junction kept 11 bases outside the gene matches. The CDR3 DNA reads TGTGCCAGCAGCTCCCTGAGCCGGGACAGGGAATCCTACGAGCAGTACTTC. Translation: CASSSLSRDRESYEQYF.

V is TRBV7-9 and J is TRBJ2-7; D is ambiguous. This CDR3 has 12 amino acids. V was cut by 1 base and J by 9 bases, with 10 bases left in between. The V gene's germline CDR1 is SEHNR and CDR2 FQNEAQ (reference sequence). The CDR3 is CASSLVQDGQYF. The DNA for the CDR3 is TGTGCCAGCAGCTTAGTCCAGGACGGGCAGTACTTC. The whole variable domain, remainder taken from reference TRBV7-9 and TRBJ2-7, is DTGVSQNPRHKITKRGQNVTFRCDPISEHNRLYWYRQTLGQGPEFLTYFQNEAQLEKSRLLSDRFSAERPKGSFSTLEIQRTEQGDSAMYLCASSLVQDGQYFGPGTRLTVT.

The CDR3 DNA follows: TGTGCCAGCAGCTGGGGATCCAATGAGCAGTTCTTC. Translating it yields CASSWGSNEQFF. V is TRBV7-9 and J is TRBJ2-1; D gene unclear. Trimming cost V 4 bases and J 6 bases, with 7 bases left between them. The CDR3 runs to 12 residues. The V gene's germline CDR1 is SEHNR and CDR2 FQNEAQ (reference sequence).

There are a few counts of this clonotype. This chain uses TRBV7-6 with TRBJ2-5; 7 bases fit TRBD1. Germline lookup yields CDR1 SGHVS and CDR2 FNYEAQ. The CDR3 has 16 residues. The V segment lost 7 bases and the J segment 0 bases; nucleotides outside the gene matches: 11. The CDR3 bases are TGTGCCAGCACCTACACCCGGGGACAGCACCAAGAGACCCAGTACTTC. This encodes CASTYTRGQHQETQYF.

This clonotype was picked up many times. The V call is TRBV24-1, the J call TRBJ2-7; the D is unclear. CDR1 and CDR2 (germline): KGHDR, SFDVKD. This CDR3 contains 14 residues. The V end was cut by 3 bases, the J end by 0 bases, with 8 bases between. For the CDR3, the DNA is TGTGCCACCAGTGATGGGTCAATCTCCTACGAGCAGTACTTC. It specifies CATSDGSISYEQYF.